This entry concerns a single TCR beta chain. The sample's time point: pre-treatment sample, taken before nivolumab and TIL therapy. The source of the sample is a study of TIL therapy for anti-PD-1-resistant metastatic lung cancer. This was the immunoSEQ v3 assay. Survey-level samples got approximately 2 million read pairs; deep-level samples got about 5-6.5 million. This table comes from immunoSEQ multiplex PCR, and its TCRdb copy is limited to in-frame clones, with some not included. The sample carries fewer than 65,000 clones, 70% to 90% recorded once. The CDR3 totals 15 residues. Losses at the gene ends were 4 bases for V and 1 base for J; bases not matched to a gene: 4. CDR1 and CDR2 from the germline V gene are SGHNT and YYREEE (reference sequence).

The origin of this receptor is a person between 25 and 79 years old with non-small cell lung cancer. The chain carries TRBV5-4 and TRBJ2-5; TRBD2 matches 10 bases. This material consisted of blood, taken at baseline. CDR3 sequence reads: CASSPRTSGQETQYF. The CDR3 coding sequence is TGTGCCAGCAGCCCAAGGACTAGCGGCCAAGAGACCCAGTACTTC. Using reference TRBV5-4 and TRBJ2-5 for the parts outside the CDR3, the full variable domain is ETGVTQSPTHLIKTRGQQVTLRCSSQSGHNTVSWYQQALGQGPQFIFQYYREEENGRGNFPPRFSGLQFPNYSSELNVNALELDDSALYLCASSPRTSGQETQYFGPGTRLLVL.